The clone carrying this T cell receptor beta chain appeared many times. This record comes from a study of T-cell reconstitution after alpha-beta-depleted transplantation in children. Molecular barcoding with unique molecular identifiers was used for the TCRbeta library. TCRdb reprocessed the PCR reads with MiXCR, giving one entry per CDR3 protein. The sample lists around 600,000 distinct CDR3 sequences; around 16% were seen once. Looked up from germline, CDR1 is LNHNV and CDR2 is YYDKDF (reference sequence). The CDR3 spans 14 residues. V was shortened by 3 bases and J by 5 bases, with 14 bases between the two germline ends.

This sequence joins TRBV15 and TRBJ2-7, with unresolved D. The sequences come from PBMCs from the stem cell graft donor, collected from the stem cell graft. The clonotype was recovered from a human donor who donated a stem cell graft to a child with acute myeloid leukemia. Written as DNA, the CDR3 is TGTGCCACCAGCAGGTACCGCGTCAATGACGAGCAGTACTTC. Translation gives CATSRYRVNDEQYF. Complete variable domain (other parts from reference TRBV15 and TRBJ2-7): DAMVIQNPRYQVTQFGKPVTLSCSQTLNHNVMYWYQQKSSQAPKLLFHYYDKDFNNEADTPDNFQSRRPNTSFCFLDIRSPGLGDTAMYLCATSRYRVNDEQYFGPGTRLTVT.